This TCR beta chain was observed in a study of neurological immune-mediated disorders. 5'RACE employing 10-nucleotide random UMIs yielded the cDNA. TCRdb called the 5' RACE reads again in MiXCR, with one record for every CDR3 protein. This sample yields about 50,000 distinct CDR3 sequences, of which under 13% are seen a single time; roughly 5.3% belongs to the top ten. This clonotype was picked up many times. The receptor was isolated from a man in his 70s with HTLV-1-associated myelopathy (HAM/TSP). The sample was PBMCs.

The CDR3 region is CASSLAPTDTGELFF. As DNA, the CDR3 is TGCGCCAGCAGCTTGGCCCCGACCGACACCGGGGAGCTGTTTTTT. The rearrangement links TRBV5-1 to TRBJ2-2; D not resolved. Trimming stripped 0 bases from V and 3 bases from J, with 9 bases between. CDR3 size: 15 residues. Germline CDR1 SGHRS, CDR2 YFSETQ.